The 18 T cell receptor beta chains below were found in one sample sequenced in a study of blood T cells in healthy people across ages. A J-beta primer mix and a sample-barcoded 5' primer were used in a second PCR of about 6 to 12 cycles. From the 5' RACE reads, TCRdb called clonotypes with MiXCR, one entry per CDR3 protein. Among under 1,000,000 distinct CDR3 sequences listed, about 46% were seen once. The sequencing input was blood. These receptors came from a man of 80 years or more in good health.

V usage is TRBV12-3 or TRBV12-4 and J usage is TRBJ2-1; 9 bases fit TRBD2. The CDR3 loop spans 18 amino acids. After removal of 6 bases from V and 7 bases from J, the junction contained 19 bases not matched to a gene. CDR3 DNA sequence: TGTGCCAGCAGCGAACGTCGACTAGCGGAGAGGAGATGGAATGAGCAGTTCTTC. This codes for CASSERRLAERRWNEQFF.

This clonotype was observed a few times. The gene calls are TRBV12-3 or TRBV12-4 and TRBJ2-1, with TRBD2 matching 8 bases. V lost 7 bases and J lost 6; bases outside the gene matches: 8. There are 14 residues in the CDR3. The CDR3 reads CASTLSGSRNEQFF. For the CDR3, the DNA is TGTGCCAGCACCCTCAGCGGGAGTCGCAATGAGCAGTTCTTC.

CDR3 loop: CASSPVRGPRNEQFF. The CDR3, as DNA: TGTGCCAGCTCACCAGTTCGAGGACCCCGCAATGAGCAGTTCTTC. The rearrangement links TRBV18 to TRBJ2-1, with D uncertain. Germline V CDR1 and CDR2: KGHSH, LQKENI. The ends were cut back, 2 bases at V and 6 bases at J, with 14 bases in the middle. The CDR3 runs to 15 residues.

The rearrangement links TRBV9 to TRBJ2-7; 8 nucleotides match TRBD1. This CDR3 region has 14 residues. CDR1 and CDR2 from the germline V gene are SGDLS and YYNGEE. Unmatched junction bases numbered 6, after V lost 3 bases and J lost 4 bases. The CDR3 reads CASSAGTGGYEQYF. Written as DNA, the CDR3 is TGTGCCAGCAGCGCCGGGACAGGCGGATACGAGCAGTACTTC.

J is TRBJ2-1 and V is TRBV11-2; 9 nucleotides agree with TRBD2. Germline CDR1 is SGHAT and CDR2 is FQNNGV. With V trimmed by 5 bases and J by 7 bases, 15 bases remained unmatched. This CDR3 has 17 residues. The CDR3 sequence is CASSQLERGAVRNEQFF. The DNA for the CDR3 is TGTGCCAGCAGCCAGTTGGAGCGGGGGGCTGTTCGGAATGAGCAGTTCTTC.

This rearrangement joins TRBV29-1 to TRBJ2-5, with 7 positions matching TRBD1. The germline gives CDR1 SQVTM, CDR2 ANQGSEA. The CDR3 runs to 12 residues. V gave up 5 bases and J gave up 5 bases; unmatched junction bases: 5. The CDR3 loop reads CSVQTGMETQYF. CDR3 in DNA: TGCAGCGTTCAGACAGGGATGGAGACCCAGTACTTC.

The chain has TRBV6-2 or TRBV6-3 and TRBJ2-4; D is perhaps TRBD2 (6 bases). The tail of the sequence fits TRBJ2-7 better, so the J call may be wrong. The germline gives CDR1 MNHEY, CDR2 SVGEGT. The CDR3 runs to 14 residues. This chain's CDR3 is CASSTRDSVGEQYF. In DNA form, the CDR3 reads TGTGCCAGCAGTACCCGGGACTCGGTCGGCGAGCAGTACTTC.

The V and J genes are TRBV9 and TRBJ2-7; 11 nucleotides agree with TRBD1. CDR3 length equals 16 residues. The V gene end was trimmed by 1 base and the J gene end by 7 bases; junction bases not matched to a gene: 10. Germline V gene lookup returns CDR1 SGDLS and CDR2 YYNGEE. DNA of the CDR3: TGTGCCAGCAGCGTAACTCATGGACAGGGGGCTGGGGAGCAGTACTTC. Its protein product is CASSVTHGQGAGEQYF.

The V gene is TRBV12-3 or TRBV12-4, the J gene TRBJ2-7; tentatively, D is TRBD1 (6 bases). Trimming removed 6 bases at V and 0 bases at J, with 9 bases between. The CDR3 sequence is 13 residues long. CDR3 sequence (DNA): TGTGCCAGCAGACTGGACAGCTCCTACGAGCAGTACTTC. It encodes CASRLDSSYEQYF.

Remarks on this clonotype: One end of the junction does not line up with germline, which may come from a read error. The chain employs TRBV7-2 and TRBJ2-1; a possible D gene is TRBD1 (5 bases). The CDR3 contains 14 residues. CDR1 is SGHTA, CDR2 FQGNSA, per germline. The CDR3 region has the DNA TGTGCCTGCAGCTTAGGGGTGAACTACAATGAGCAGTTCTTC. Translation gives CACSLGVNYNEQFF.

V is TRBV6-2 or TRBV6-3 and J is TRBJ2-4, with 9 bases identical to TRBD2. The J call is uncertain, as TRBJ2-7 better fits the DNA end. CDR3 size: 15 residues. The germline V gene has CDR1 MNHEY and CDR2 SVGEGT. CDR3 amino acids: CASSYPAGGSYEQYF. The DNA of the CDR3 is TGTGCCAGCAGTTACCCAGCGGGAGGAAGCTACGAGCAGTACTTC.

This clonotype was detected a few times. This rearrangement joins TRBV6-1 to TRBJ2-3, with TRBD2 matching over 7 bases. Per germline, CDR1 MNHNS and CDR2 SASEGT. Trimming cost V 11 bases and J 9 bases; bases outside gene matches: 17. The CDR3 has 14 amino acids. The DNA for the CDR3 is TGTGCCGCCCGAATAGCGGGCTCCCGGGGGACGCAGTATTTT. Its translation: CAARIAGSRGTQYF.

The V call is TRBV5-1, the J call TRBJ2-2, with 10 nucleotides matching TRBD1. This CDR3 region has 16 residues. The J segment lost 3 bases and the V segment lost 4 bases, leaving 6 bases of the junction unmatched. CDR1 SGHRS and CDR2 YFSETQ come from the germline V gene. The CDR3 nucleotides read TGCGCCAGCAGCAAGACAGGGGGCGTGGACACCGGGGAGCTGTTTTTT. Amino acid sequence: CASSKTGGVDTGELFF.

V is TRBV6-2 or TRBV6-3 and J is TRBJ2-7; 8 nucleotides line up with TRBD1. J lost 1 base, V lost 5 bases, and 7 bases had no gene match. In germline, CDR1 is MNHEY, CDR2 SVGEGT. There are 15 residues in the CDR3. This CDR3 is CASSPRTGISYEQYF. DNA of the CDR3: TGTGCCAGCAGTCCAAGGACAGGGATATCCTACGAGCAGTACTTC.

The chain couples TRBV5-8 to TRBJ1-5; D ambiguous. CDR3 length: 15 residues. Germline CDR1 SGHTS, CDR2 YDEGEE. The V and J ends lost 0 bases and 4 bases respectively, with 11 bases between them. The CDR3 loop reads CASSLDQVSNQPQHF. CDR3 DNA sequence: TGTGCCAGCAGCTTGGACCAGGTATCAAATCAGCCCCAGCATTTT. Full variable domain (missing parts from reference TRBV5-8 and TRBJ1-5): EAGVTQSPTHLIKTRGQQATLRCSPISGHTSVYWYQQALGLGLQFLLWYDEGEERNRGNFPPRFSGRQFPNYSSELNVNALELEDSALYLCASSLDQVSNQPQHFGDGTRLSIL.

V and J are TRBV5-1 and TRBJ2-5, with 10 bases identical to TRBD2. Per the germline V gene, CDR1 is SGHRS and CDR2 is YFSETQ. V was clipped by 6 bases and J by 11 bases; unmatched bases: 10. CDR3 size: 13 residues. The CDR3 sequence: CASKPSGSGEQYF. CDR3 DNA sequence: TGCGCCAGCAAGCCTAGCGGGAGCGGTGAGCAGTACTTC.

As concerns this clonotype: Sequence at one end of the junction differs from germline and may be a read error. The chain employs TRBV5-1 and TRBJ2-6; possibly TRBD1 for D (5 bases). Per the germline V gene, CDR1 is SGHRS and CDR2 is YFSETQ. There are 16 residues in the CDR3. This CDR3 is CASSPHATVGANVLTF. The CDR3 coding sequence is TGCGCCAGCAGCCCACACGCAACGGTTGGGGCCAACGTCTTGACTTTC. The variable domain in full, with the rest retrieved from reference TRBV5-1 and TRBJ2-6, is KAGVTQTPRYLIKTRGQQVTLSCSPISGHRSVSWYQQTPGQGLQFLFEYFSETQRNKGNFPGRFSGRQFSNSRSEMNVSTLELGDSALYLCASSPHATVGANVLTFGAGSRLTVL.

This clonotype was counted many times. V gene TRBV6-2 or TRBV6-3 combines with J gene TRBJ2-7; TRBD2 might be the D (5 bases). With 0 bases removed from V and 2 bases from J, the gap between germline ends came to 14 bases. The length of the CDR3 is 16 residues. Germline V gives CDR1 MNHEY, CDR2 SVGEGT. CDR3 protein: CASSYSWSSSTYEQYF. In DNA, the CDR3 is TGTGCCAGCAGTTACTCTTGGTCTAGCAGTACCTACGAGCAGTACTTC.